This T cell receptor beta chain emerged from a study of T-cell reconstitution after alpha-beta-depleted transplantation in children (dated by TCRdb to 2016 to 2017). Study-wide context: The study quantitatively tracked T-cell immune reconstitution after TCRalphabeta/CD19-depleted allogeneic hematopoietic cell transplantation in children using TCR repertoire profiling.

This clonotype has just a few counts. Its antigen remains undetermined. One base away there is no much larger clone; base qualities are not given. Compared with germline, V lacks 3 bases and J lacks 3 bases; bases without a gene match: 7. CDR1 and CDR2 were assigned from the germline V gene as MGHRA and YSYEKL. Including the terminal cysteine and phenylalanine, the CDR3 comprises 16 residues. The entry retains the CDR3 DNA only, 48 bases that are in frame from base 1. The method behind the library was PCR. Sequencing was carried out with an Illumina HiSeq 2500. TCR libraries were prepared with molecular barcoding, using unique molecular identifiers to normalize TCRbeta repertoire quantification. Using fastp trimming at Q25 and MiXCR clonotype assembly, TCRdb reanalyzed the public sequencing data and kept in-frame beta chains. Here each entry gathers all rows of one CDR3 protein and keeps the most common genes and DNA. The sample contains 250,000 to 400,000 distinct CDR3 sequences, roughly 25% of them found a single time. The ten largest clones represent approximately 9.9% of the sample.

What the treatment or condition label conveys for this sample: allogeneic hematopoietic cell transplantation with graft depleted of TCRalphabeta T cells and CD19 B cells. Transplant recipients were children who received TCRalphabeta/CD19-depleted allogeneic hematopoietic cell grafts. The research as a whole found: In some patients, high TCRbeta diversity at day 60 was attributed to recipient T cells and intrathymic progenitors that had survived conditioning. About two months after transplant, the apparently early recovery of alphabetaT-cell counts reportedly depended on just several hundred clones that had expanded rapidly and came from non-depleted graft cells. Over the following months the frequencies of hyperexpanded clones went down, and after one year T-cell counts and TCRbeta diversity were mostly credited to newly produced T cells.

Specimen: PBMCs, mostly from graft donor cells, collected 180 days after TCRalphabeta/CD19-depleted stem cell transplant. This clonotype originated in a male patient younger than 18 who had a stem cell transplant for acute lymphoblastic leukemia, so the T cells may come from the graft donor. The chain was built from TRBV4-1 and TRBJ2-7; 11 middle bases align to TRBD1. The CDR3 corresponds to CASSQAPGQGVYEQYF. The DNA sequence reads TGCGCCAGCAGCCAGGCTCCGGGACAGGGGGTCTACGAGCAGTACTTC.